This T cell receptor delta chain was captured in a study of Vδ1+ human thymocytes. RNA was extracted from the cells and then reverse transcribed. Pooled V-gene forward primers with one constant-region reverse primer generated the CDR3 amplicons by multiplex PCR. TCRdb applied CATT to the multiplex PCR reads for clone calling. The sample holds over 65,000 delta-chain clones, about 30% seen once. Vdelta1+ thymocyte sorts reached between about 96% and 99.6% purity. With respect to this clone: Its antigen remains unidentified.

The V gene's germline CDR1 is TSWWSYY and CDR2 QGS. The CDR3 has 18 amino acids. Trimming shortened V by 6 bases and J by 10 bases, and 33 bases separated the two germline ends. Broader study findings: In the thymus, TRG and TRD repertoires looked highly polyclonal with Gaussian CDR3 lengths. The authors advised highly purified populations and single-cell validation.

J is TRDJ1 and V is TRDV1; D might be TRDD3 (6 bases). This TCR was recovered from a boy in the first two years of life who had congenital heart surgery. Sequenced: Vdelta1+ gamma-delta thymocytes from the thymus. Subset meaning: FACS-sorted CD3+ TCRalphabeta- TCRVdelta1+ TCRVdelta2- thymocytes. CDR3 residues: CALGTTSPGDVLGRGLIF. The CDR3 DNA reads TGTGCTCTTGGCACTACTTCTCCAGGGGACGTACTGGGCAGGGGACTCATCTTT.